This TCR beta chain was recovered during a study of blood T cell repertoires in COVID-19. Study at large: Collection of acute and convalescent COVID-19 samples took place in the United States, Italy and Spain. T cells, B-cell-depleted T cells, or PBMCs supplied cDNA or gDNA.

The germline V gene has CDR1 ENHRY and CDR2 SYGVKD. The CDR3 contains 16 residues. After removal of 6 bases from V and 0 bases from J, the junction contained 6 bases not matched to a gene. Seattle patients were enrolled during active infection and followed longitudinally. Authors' analysis steps: Amplification with reference gene primers provided the estimates of nucleated cell counts. Assay: immunoSEQ multiplex PCR; the TCRdb copy retains only in-frame clones and omits some. V, J and clone size derive from that table, while D and trimming were established from the DNA sequence. Among about 38,000 clones listed, roughly 70% were seen once.

The sequencing sample was made of peripheral blood. The gene calls are TRBV10-3 and TRBJ2-1; 9 nucleotides align to TRBD2. The source of this sequence is a man between 65 and 85 years old with COVID-19, enrolled during active disease. The CDR3 is CAIRKSSGASYNEQFF. The CDR3 DNA reads as TGTGCCATCAGAAAATCTAGCGGGGCCTCCTACAATGAGCAGTTCTTC.